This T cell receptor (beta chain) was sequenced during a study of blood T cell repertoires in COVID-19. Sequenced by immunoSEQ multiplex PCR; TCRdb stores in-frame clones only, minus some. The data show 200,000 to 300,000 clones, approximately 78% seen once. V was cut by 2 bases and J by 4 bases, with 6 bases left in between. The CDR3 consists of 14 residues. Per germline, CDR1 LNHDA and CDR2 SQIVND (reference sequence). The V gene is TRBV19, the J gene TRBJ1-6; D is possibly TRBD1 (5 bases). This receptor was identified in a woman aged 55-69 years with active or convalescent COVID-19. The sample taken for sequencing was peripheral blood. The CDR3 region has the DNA TGTGCCAGTAGTATACAGGGTTATAATTCACCCCTCCACTTT. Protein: CASSIQGYNSPLHF.